The 20 T cell receptor beta chains listed next were all sequenced from one sample in a study of blood T cell repertoires in COVID-19. Data came from immunoSEQ multiplex PCR; TCRdb stores just in-frame clones and leaves some out. Of about 180,000 clones in the sample, more than 75% are singletons; the top ten hold 2.5%. Source material: peripheral blood. All receptors come from a man aged 35 to 55 with active or convalescent COVID-19.

The gene calls are TRBV6-5 and TRBJ2-1, with a possible D match to TRBD1 (5 bases). Trimming shortened V by 6 bases and J by 7 bases, and 19 bases separated the two germline ends. CDR3 length: 15 residues. Germline-derived CDR1 and CDR2 are MNHEY and SVGAGI. CDR3 DNA: TGTGCCAGCAGACACATTGGGGCTGATGGAAATGAGCAGTTCTTC. Translation: CASRHIGADGNEQFF.

This chain uses TRBV15 with TRBJ1-5; maybe TRBD1 (5 bases). CDR1 is LNHNV, CDR2 YYDKDF, per germline (reference sequence). The V and J ends lost 4 bases and 9 bases respectively, with 19 bases between them. CDR3 length equals 15 residues. The CDR3 DNA reads TGTGCCACCAGCACCAGGGAAATGGCCGGGCGGCCCCAGCATTTT. This gives the protein CATSTREMAGRPQHF.

The rearrangement uses TRBV12-1 and TRBJ2-1; the D segment call TRBD2 is taken from the table without a DNA check. TRBV12-1 is classified as a pseudogene. This CDR3 has 17 residues. The CDR3 bases are TGTGCCAGCAGCTTTAAGTCTACCTCAAGCTCCTACAATGAGCAGTTCTTC. Translated, it gives CASSFKSTSSSYNEQFF.

The chain couples TRBV19 to TRBJ1-2, with 8 bases matching TRBD1. The CDR3 is made up of 18 amino acids. CDR1 is LNHDA, CDR2 SQIVND, per germline (reference sequence). The ends lost 5 bases at V and 2 bases at J; junction bases unmatched: 16. The CDR3 coding sequence is TGTGCCAGTAGTCCCCGACCCGAACAGGGGGGATCCAACTATGGCTACACCTTC. Translating gives CASSPRPEQGGSNYGYTF.

This chain links TRBV11-3 with TRBJ2-1; 11 bases are shared with TRBD2. V lost 1 base to trimming and J lost 4 bases; unmatched junction nucleotides: 12. Per the germline V gene, CDR1 is SGHNT and CDR2 is YENEEA. This CDR3 is built from 19 residues. The CDR3 sequence is CASSLGSSASGGPYNEQFF. The CDR3 region has the DNA TGTGCCAGCAGCTTAGGTTCGTCTGCTAGCGGGGGGCCATACAATGAGCAGTTCTTC.

This clone has a single count. The CDR3 DNA reads TGTGCCAGCAGCATGGGACAGGGGATCCTTCGCGCCCGGCTGTTTTTT. Encoded protein: CASSMGQGILRARLFF. This chain connects TRBV7-2 to TRBJ2-2; 10 nucleotides line up with TRBD1. The CDR3 contains 16 residues. Germline lookup yields CDR1 SGHTA and CDR2 FQGNSA. V shed 5 bases, J shed 13 bases, and the junction held 16 bases outside the gene matches.

The V gene is TRBV7-9, the J gene TRBJ1-2, with D possibly TRBD1 on 6 matching bases. CDR3 length equals 14 residues. Trimming removed 5 bases at V and 3 bases at J, with 13 bases between. Per the germline V gene, CDR1 is SEHNR and CDR2 is FQNEAQ (reference sequence). CDR3 amino acids: CASSPWNRDYGYTF. The CDR3 DNA follows: TGTGCCAGCAGCCCCTGGAACAGGGACTATGGCTACACCTTC.

The chain carries TRBV9 and TRBJ2-5, with 9 bases that match TRBD2. V gave up 3 bases and J gave up 2 bases; unmatched junction bases: 5. Germline loops: CDR1 SGDLS, CDR2 YYNGEE. This CDR3 contains 15 residues. CDR3 protein: CASSGSGGPQETQYF. The CDR3 DNA is TGTGCCAGCAGCGGAAGCGGGGGGCCGCAAGAGACCCAGTACTTC.

The J gene is TRBJ1-5, the V gene TRBV2, with no clear D. The CDR3 is 13 residues long. V was cut by 6 bases and J by 7 bases, with 13 bases left in between. Germline values: CDR1 SNHLY, CDR2 FYNNEI. CDR3 residues: CASSPSGGQPQHF. As DNA, the CDR3 is TGTGCCAGCAGCCCCTCCGGAGGACAGCCCCAGCATTTT.

The J gene is TRBJ1-2, the V gene TRBV6-1; 8 bases map to TRBD1. The CDR3 is made up of 14 amino acids. Trimming cost V 3 bases and J 2 bases; bases outside gene matches: 2. Germline CDR1 and CDR2: MNHNS and SASEGT. CDR3 DNA sequence: TGTGCCAGCAGTGAGAGACAGGGGAACTATGGCTACACCTTC. Protein product: CASSERQGNYGYTF.

The chain has TRBV6-6 and TRBJ1-2, with 7 bases fitting TRBD1. V was clipped by 4 bases and J by 4 bases; unmatched bases: 9. The CDR3 totals 15 residues. Germline V gene data show CDR1 as MNHNY and CDR2 as SVGAGI (reference sequence). Written as DNA, the CDR3 is TGTGCCAGCAGTTTAAGAGGGACAGAAATCTATGGCTACACCTTC. The encoded protein is CASSLRGTEIYGYTF.

The rearrangement links TRBV7-8 to TRBJ2-3, with TRBD2 matching over 8 bases. The CDR3 has 18 amino acids. Germline CDR1 and CDR2: SGHVS and FQNEAQ. J lost 4 bases, V lost 1 base, and 13 bases had no gene match. The CDR3 DNA follows: TGTGCCAGCAGCTTAGGAAGCGGGGGCCTCGGGTTAGCAGATACGCAGTATTTT. It specifies CASSLGSGGLGLADTQYF.

This rearrangement joins TRBV28 to TRBJ1-3, with TRBD1 identical over 12 bases. CDR1 and CDR2 (germline): MDHEN, SYDVKM. The CDR3 is made up of 15 amino acids. With 5 bases clipped from V and 5 bases from J, the junction kept 4 bases outside the gene matches. CDR3 loop: CASSPGTGGRNTIYF. CDR3 bases: TGTGCCAGCAGTCCCGGGACAGGGGGCCGAAACACCATATATTTT.

This chain uses TRBV4-1 with TRBJ2-2, with 11 bases matching TRBD1. CDR1 MGHRA and CDR2 YSYEKL come from the germline V gene. Trimming removed 3 bases from V and 4 bases from J; junction bases left unmatched: 7. The CDR3 consists of 17 residues. Written as DNA, the CDR3 is TGCGCCAGCAGCCAGGACGGACAGGGGGCGGGCACCGGGGAGCTGTTTTTT. This gives the protein CASSQDGQGAGTGELFF.

This clone has just one count. The chain employs TRBV4-3 and TRBJ2-5; D is perhaps TRBD2 (5 bases). V lost 2 bases to trimming and J lost 5 bases, with 18 bases between them. From germline, CDR1 is LGHNA and CDR2 YSLEER. This CDR3 region has 16 residues. The CDR3 nucleotides read TGCGCCAGCAGCCAAACTGCCCTCGGAGGCTGGGAGACCCAGTACTTC. Its translation is CASSQTALGGWETQYF.

This rearrangement joins TRBV5-1 to TRBJ2-2, with D uncertain. The length of the CDR3 is 12 residues. V lost 4 bases and J 3 bases, leaving 4 bases between the germline ends. The germline V gene has CDR1 SGHRS and CDR2 YFSETQ. The CDR3, as DNA: TGCGCCAGCAGCCAATACACCGGGGAGCTGTTTTTT. This codes for CASSQYTGELFF.

The chain joins TRBV12-3 or TRBV12-4 to TRBJ1-5, with D uncertain. The germline V and J ends were trimmed by 4 bases and 3 bases, with 7 bases remaining between them. This CDR3 has 13 residues. The CDR3 sequence: CASSSLLNQPQHF. CDR3 sequence (DNA): TGTGCCAGCAGTTCTCTCCTCAATCAGCCCCAGCATTTT.

A single count supports this clone. The CDR3 coding sequence is TGCGCCAGCAGCCCGCCCGGACAGGTGAACACTGAAGCTTTCTTT. Translated, it gives CASSPPGQVNTEAFF. The chain employs TRBV5-1 and TRBJ1-1; 7 bases match TRBD1. The CDR3 has 15 amino acids. Germline trimming cut 4 bases from V and 0 bases from J; bases unmatched to any gene: 6. The germline V gene has CDR1 SGHRS and CDR2 YFSETQ.

Note on this clone: In the same sample, other DNA sequences code for this CDR3. This chain links TRBV5-5 with TRBJ1-2, with 8 bases identical to TRBD1. The V gene end was trimmed by 0 bases and the J gene end by 2 bases; junction bases not matched to a gene: 3. Germline lookup yields CDR1 SGHKS and CDR2 YYEKEE (reference sequence). The length of the CDR3 is 15 residues. CDR3 protein: CASSLAGQGNYGYTF. DNA for the CDR3: TGTGCCAGCAGCTTGGCCGGACAGGGCAACTATGGCTACACCTTC.

The chain couples TRBV6-5 to TRBJ1-1; D ambiguous. Trimming took 6 bases from V and 5 from J, leaving 16 bases between them. The CDR3 runs to 14 residues. CDR1 and CDR2 (germline): MNHEY, SVGAGI. This CDR3 is CASSIKLGGTEAFF. CDR3 nucleotide sequence: TGTGCCAGCAGCATCAAACTTGGAGGGACTGAAGCTTTCTTT.